This TCR beta chain came from a study of T cell repertoires in cytomegalovirus infection. Turning to the study itself: Selected CMV epitopes included recently identified HLA-C-restricted ones as well as well-studied HLA-B-restricted ones. Signatures in public TCR beta sequences pointed to both CMV infection and matching HLA type. Study-level findings and limits: The ex vivo response was dominated by HLA-C-restricted CMV-specific TCR beta clonotypes. Frequencies of public TCR beta families were cumulated, and this identified carriers of CMV plus the relevant HLA.

Worth noting for this clonotype: As yet, its antigen is unknown.

In germline, CDR1 is MNHEY, CDR2 SVGEGT. V dropped 4 bases and J dropped 0 bases, with 18 bases sitting between them. This CDR3 is 17 amino acids long. TCRdb reanalysed the reads using MiXCR and keeps one entry per CDR3 protein. The data contain 550,000 to 850,000 distinct CDR3 sequences, around 32% of them singletons. The receptor comes from a human donor in good health (CMV status not recorded). Some clones in this sample may be carry-over from other donors' samples. Here the sequenced sample was cultured PBMCs, taken from culture after CMV antigen stimulation. This sequence joins TRBV6-2 or TRBV6-3 and TRBJ1-2; D is possibly TRBD1 (5 bases). The CDR3 bases are TGTGCCAGCAGTTCCCTGAGACAGAGCCGAACTAACTATGGCTACACCTTC. This encodes CASSSLRQSRTNYGYTF.